These 10 T cell receptor beta chains originate from one sample sequenced in a study of human T cells and chemical hapten exposure. The time point is: patch test 3, about 24 weeks after DPC sensitization. The treatment is: therapeutic diphenylcyclopropenone sensitization with weekly scalp DPC. MiXCR, applied by TCRdb to the RACE reads, yields one record per CDR3 protein. The sample holds roughly 200,000 distinct CDR3 sequences, around 25% seen once. The sequences come from whole blood, collected in connection with sensitization to the hapten diphenylcyclopropenone (DPC). Every receptor here comes from a woman in her 40s with alopecia areata. Some clones in this sample may be carry-over from other donors' samples.

This clonotype was seen only once. V gene TRBV7-8 combines with J gene TRBJ2-2, with D possibly TRBD2 on 5 matching bases. V lost 5 bases and J lost 1, with 17 bases in between. The CDR3 is 17 residues long. Germline V gene lookup returns CDR1 SGHVS and CDR2 FQNEAQ. CDR3 sequence: CASSPPYPGWNTGELFF. CDR3 bases: TGTGCCAGCAGCCCCCCCTACCCGGGATGGAACACCGGGGAGCTGTTTTTT.

This chain joins TRBV5-1 and TRBJ2-2; D is tentatively TRBD1 or TRBD2 (5 bases each). Germline lookup yields CDR1 SGHRS and CDR2 YFSETQ. The V gene lost 0 bases and the J gene lost 5 bases, with 20 bases spanning the gap. The CDR3 has 18 amino acids. The CDR3 reads CASSLVTGTTLLTGELFF. As DNA, the CDR3 is TGCGCCAGCAGCTTGGTGACGGGGACCACCCTTCTTACCGGGGAGCTGTTTTTT.

Written as DNA, the CDR3 is TGTGCCAGCAACGATCAGGGAGGCGAGCAGTACTTC. It is translated as CASNDQGGEQYF. V and J are TRBV7-9 and TRBJ2-7; TRBD2 might be the D (6 bases). CDR1 SEHNR and CDR2 FQNEAQ come from the germline V gene (reference sequence). V lost 7 bases and J lost 6, with 13 bases in between. CDR3 size: 12 residues.

This clonotype was detected only a few times. The genes are TRBV10-3 and TRBJ1-6; TRBD1 matches 7 bases. V shed 8 bases, J shed 8 bases, and the junction held 9 bases outside the gene matches. The CDR3 spans 14 residues. Germline CDR1 and CDR2: ENHRY and SYGVKD. The DNA for the CDR3 is TGTGCCATCTCCCAGGAGGGGGCCCATTCACCCCTCCACTTT. It is translated as CAISQEGAHSPLHF.

This chain links TRBV6-2 or TRBV6-3 with TRBJ2-7, with 7 bases that match TRBD2. The germline V gene has CDR1 MNHEY and CDR2 SVGEGT. V shed 11 bases and J 3 bases; nucleotides not matched to a gene: 10. This CDR3 comprises 13 residues. The CDR3: CAGRWASGYEQYF. For the CDR3, the DNA is TGTGCCGGCCGGTGGGCTAGCGGCTACGAGCAGTACTTC.

This sequence joins TRBV24-1 and TRBJ2-3; D uncertain. This CDR3 has 12 residues. Per germline, CDR1 KGHDR and CDR2 SFDVKD. With 5 bases removed from V and 4 bases from J, the gap between germline ends came to 6 bases. CDR3 loop: CATSGGPDTQYF. CDR3 in DNA: TGTGCCACCAGTGGTGGGCCAGATACGCAGTATTTT.

This clonotype was counted between two and nine times. This chain links TRBV6-5 with TRBJ2-7, with 9 bases that match TRBD1. J gave up 2 bases and V 6 bases, and 8 bases lay outside the gene matches. Germline V gives CDR1 MNHEY, CDR2 SVGAGI. The CDR3 totals 15 residues. CDR3 DNA sequence: TGTGCCAGCAGACCCGGGACAGGGATAACCTACGAGCAGTACTTC. It yields the protein CASRPGTGITYEQYF.

The chain has TRBV20-1 and TRBJ2-5; 9 bases fit TRBD2. The CDR3 loop spans 14 amino acids. The trim removed 3 bases at V and 1 base at J, leaving 3 bases unmatched. Germline CDR1 DFQATT, CDR2 SNEGSKA (reference sequence). For the CDR3, the DNA is TGCAGTGCTAGCGGCGGGAGGGCCCAAGAGACCCAGTACTTC. This codes for CSASGGRAQETQYF.

This chain links TRBV6-5 with TRBJ2-3, with unresolved D. The CDR3 is 14 amino acids. Germline lookup yields CDR1 MNHEY and CDR2 SVGAGI. With 2 bases removed from V and 5 bases from J, the gap between germline ends came to 11 bases. The CDR3 spells CASSYLTGRDTQYF. CDR3 DNA: TGTGCCAGCAGTTACCTGACTGGTAGAGATACGCAGTATTTT.

This clonotype turned up a few times. The rearrangement uses TRBV7-9 and TRBJ2-1; D call uncertain. The CDR3 spans 12 residues. V lost 4 bases and J lost 8, with 9 bases in between. Germline assignment: CDR1 SEHNR and CDR2 FQNEAQ (reference sequence). DNA of the CDR3: TGTGCCAGCAGCTACCACCTGGATGAGCAGTTCTTC. As protein: CASSYHLDEQFF.